This passage covers 23 T cell receptor beta chains from one sample sequenced in a study of T-cell memory formation after mild COVID-19. MiXCR, applied by TCRdb to the 5' RACE reads, yields one record per CDR3 protein. The table lists a few hundred thousand distinct CDR3 sequences, 13% to 15% of them singletons. Input material: PBMCs or a T cell subset sorted from them (not recorded which). Receptors originate from a man aged 18 to 35 who had mild COVID-19 (a few samples of this study predate the infection). Cell type and time point are not known.

The rearrangement uses TRBV7-2 and TRBJ1-2; D is uncertain. The CDR3 runs 15 residues. CDR1 is SGHTA and CDR2 is FQGNSA in the germline V gene. Trimming took 1 base from V and 0 from J, leaving 9 bases between them. This chain's CDR3 is CASSLGESSNYGYTF. Here the CDR3 DNA reads TGTGCCAGCAGCTTAGGGGAAAGTTCTAACTATGGCTACACCTTC.

This clonotype was detected a few times. This rearrangement joins TRBV5-6 to TRBJ2-1; D not resolved. The CDR3 is 17 amino acids. V dropped 2 bases and J dropped 8 bases, with 23 bases sitting between them. Looked up from germline, CDR1 is SGHDT and CDR2 is YYEEEE. CDR3 nucleotide sequence: TGTGCCAGCAGCTTAAAAGTGCGGACCGAGACTTGGGATGAGCAGTTCTTC. It encodes CASSLKVRTETWDEQFF.

The chain carries TRBV12-3 or TRBV12-4 and TRBJ2-1; 9 nucleotides line up with TRBD2. Losses at the gene ends were 8 bases for V and 9 bases for J; bases not matched to a gene: 11. CDR3 size: 14 residues. The CDR3: CASETGLAVGEQFF. DNA of the CDR3: TGTGCCAGCGAAACGGGACTAGCTGTAGGTGAGCAGTTCTTC.

The chain links TRBV2 to TRBJ1-2, with D maybe TRBD1 (6 bases). The CDR3 runs to 14 residues. The germline V gene encodes CDR1 SNHLY and CDR2 FYNNEI. Trimming took off 6 bases at V and 7 bases at J, with 18 bases between the two ends. As DNA, the CDR3 is TGTGCCAGCAGGCCTCAACAGGGTTGGGGTGGCTACACCTTC. The encoded protein is CASRPQQGWGGYTF.

This rearrangement joins TRBV7-3 to TRBJ2-3; D is perhaps TRBD2 (6 bases). This CDR3 region has 14 residues. Germline assignment: CDR1 SGHTA and CDR2 FQGTGA. V lost 8 bases and J lost 1, with 13 bases in between. CDR3 sequence (DNA): TGTGCCAGCCAAATGGGGGGAGGCACAGATACGCAGTATTTT. Its translation: CASQMGGGTDTQYF.

The rearrangement uses TRBV25-1 and TRBJ2-2; 12 nucleotides agree with TRBD2. CDR3 size: 17 residues. Germline values: CDR1 MGHDK, CDR2 SYGVNS. V trimming: 4 bases; J trimming: 2 bases; junction bases outside the gene matches: 5. In DNA, the CDR3 is TGTGCCAGCAGTGGCTGGACTAGCGGGACCAACACCGGGGAGCTGTTTTTT. This translates into CASSGWTSGTNTGELFF.

The CDR3 nucleotides are TGTGCCAGCAGTTACTGGTCTAGCACAGATACGCAGTATTTT. It encodes CASSYWSSTDTQYF. The V gene is TRBV6-2 or TRBV6-3, the J gene TRBJ2-3, with no clear D. The germline V and J ends were trimmed by 1 base and 0 bases, with 5 bases remaining between them. Germline CDR1 MNHEY, CDR2 SVGEGT. The CDR3 is made up of 14 amino acids.

J is TRBJ2-3 and V is TRBV7-3, with D perhaps given as TRBD1 or TRBD2 (5 bases each). Trimming left V 5 bases short and J 8 bases short, with 20 bases between. Germline V CDR1 and CDR2: SGHTA, FQGTGA. The CDR3 runs to 15 residues. This CDR3 reads CASSPYLTGASTQYF. CDR3 in DNA: TGTGCCAGCAGCCCTTACCTGACCGGGGCAAGTACGCAGTATTTT.

This clonotype was observed a few times. This chain connects TRBV30 to TRBJ1-1; D is unresolved. This CDR3 contains 11 residues. CDR1 is GTSNPN, CDR2 SVGIG, per germline (reference sequence). Trimming left V 3 bases short and J 1 base short, with 3 bases between. For the CDR3, the DNA is TGTGCCTGGAGAAGGAACACTGAAGCTTTCTTT. As protein: CAWRRNTEAFF. Filled out from reference TRBV30 and TRBJ1-1, the complete variable domain reads SQTIHQWPATLVQPVGSPLSLECTVEGTSNPNLYWYRQAAGRGLQLLFYSVGIGQISSEVPQNLSASRPQDRQFILSSKKLLLSDSGFYLCAWRRNTEAFFGQGTRLTVV.

The sample holds a few counts of this clonotype. This chain's CDR3 is CASSQLQGDSNQPQHF. CDR3 sequence (DNA): TGCGCCAGCAGCCAACTGCAAGGGGACAGCAATCAGCCCCAGCATTTT. The V gene is TRBV4-1, the J gene TRBJ1-5; possibly TRBD1 for D (5 bases). Germline V CDR1 and CDR2: MGHRA, YSYEKL. Trimming shortened V by 2 bases and J by 1 base, and 12 bases separated the two germline ends. The CDR3 spans 16 residues.

This clonotype was counted ten times or more. The chain employs TRBV11-3 and TRBJ2-1; 10 positions match TRBD2. The CDR3 spans 15 residues. The germline gives CDR1 SGHNT, CDR2 YENEEA. The trim removed 2 bases at V and 2 bases at J, leaving 0 bases unmatched. CDR3 in DNA: TGTGCCAGCAGCTTAACTAGCGGGGCCTACAATGAGCAGTTCTTC. Amino acids: CASSLTSGAYNEQFF.

V is TRBV28 and J is TRBJ2-3, with D possibly matching TRBD2 (7 bases). CDR1 and CDR2 (germline): MDHEN, SYDVKM. Trimming shortened V by 5 bases and J by 4 bases, and 16 bases separated the two germline ends. This CDR3 comprises 15 residues. Here the CDR3 reads CASSPWGGQADTQYF. The CDR3 DNA reads as TGTGCCAGCAGTCCCTGGGGGGGCCAGGCAGATACGCAGTATTTT.

This clonotype has just a few counts. This chain uses TRBV20-1 with TRBJ2-7, with a possible D match to TRBD1 (6 bases). Germline values: CDR1 DFQATT, CDR2 SNEGSKA (reference sequence). The CDR3 is 13 amino acids. The germline V and J ends were trimmed by 4 bases and 8 bases, with 18 bases remaining between them. The DNA of the CDR3 is TGCAGTGCTACCCCAGACAGGTCGGAGAAGCAGTACTTC. Protein: CSATPDRSEKQYF.

The V call is TRBV7-2, the J call TRBJ1-5; TRBD1 aligns across 10 bases. The trim removed 4 bases at V and 8 bases at J, leaving 11 bases unmatched. There are 16 residues in the CDR3. CDR1 SGHTA and CDR2 FQGNSA come from the germline V gene. CDR3 nucleotides: TGTGCCAGCAGCTCCAAGACAGGGGGCTCCGGGGAGCCCCAGCATTTT. Translation: CASSSKTGGSGEPQHF.

This clonotype occurred a few times. The chain employs TRBV5-1 and TRBJ2-2; weak D call: TRBD2 (5 bases). The CDR3 runs to 15 residues. The V end was cut by 0 bases, the J end by 2 bases, with 8 bases between. Germline V lookup: CDR1 SGHRS, CDR2 YFSETQ. For the CDR3, the DNA is TGCGCCAGCAGCTTGGACGGGATTAACACCGGGGAGCTGTTTTTT. Amino acids: CASSLDGINTGELFF.

Points on this clonotype: Its ends do not fully match the called genes, so a read error is possible. J is TRBJ2-5 and V is TRBV7-7; possibly TRBD2 for D (6 bases). The CDR3 is 14 residues long. The V gene's germline CDR1 is SSHAT and CDR2 FNYEAQ (reference sequence). The CDR3 region has the DNA TGTGCTAGCAGCATCCGGGACGGAGGGGAGACCCAGTACTTC. Protein: CASSIRDGGETQYF.

This sequence joins TRBV3-1 and TRBJ2-3; 9 bases are a match to TRBD1. Germline assignment: CDR1 LGHDT and CDR2 YNNKEL (reference sequence). The CDR3 is 15 amino acids. V shed 4 bases and J 4 bases; nucleotides not matched to a gene: 6. In DNA, the CDR3 is TGTGCCAGCAGCCCGGACAGGGGCGCGGCAGATACGCAGTATTTT. Protein product: CASSPDRGAADTQYF.

This chain uses TRBV11-1 with TRBJ2-7; 8 nucleotides align to TRBD1. The CDR3 is made up of 14 amino acids. J was trimmed by 7 bases and V by 5 bases; bases with no gene match: 10. The germline V gene encodes CDR1 SGHAT and CDR2 FQDESV (reference sequence). The CDR3 DNA reads TGTGCCAGCAGCGCCTGGGGACAGGCCGTGGAGCAGTACTTC. Translation gives CASSAWGQAVEQYF.

CDR3 nucleotides: TGCGCCAGCAGCTTGGAGAGGGATTCACCCCTCCACTTT. Translating gives CASSLERDSPLHF. The chain links TRBV5-1 to TRBJ1-6; D ambiguous. CDR3 length: 13 amino acids. Trimming removed 0 bases from V and 8 bases from J, with 6 bases in between. CDR1 and CDR2 from the germline V gene are SGHRS and YFSETQ.

The rearrangement uses TRBV7-6 and TRBJ2-1, with 7 bases matching TRBD2. Germline CDR1 reads SGHVS; CDR2 reads FNYEAQ. CDR3 length: 16 residues. V lost 5 bases and J lost 1; bases outside the gene matches: 8. The CDR3 coding sequence is TGTGCCAGCAGCCCCCGATCGGGGGGATCCTACAATGAGCAGTTCTTC. It translates to CASSPRSGGSYNEQFF.

This clonotype occurred many times. The chain uses TRBV10-3 and TRBJ2-7; possible D gene TRBD1, 5 bases. This CDR3 has 14 amino acids. Trimming removed 3 bases at V and 2 bases at J, with 11 bases between. Germline V gene lookup returns CDR1 ENHRY and CDR2 SYGVKD. The CDR3 loop reads CAISDRVFPYEQYF. CDR3 coding DNA: TGTGCCATCAGTGACAGGGTCTTCCCCTACGAGCAGTACTTC.

The V and J genes are TRBV25-1 and TRBJ2-1; the D call may be TRBD1 or TRBD2 (5 bases each). Looked up from germline, CDR1 is MGHDK and CDR2 is SYGVNS. With 6 bases removed from V and 4 bases from J, the gap between germline ends came to 13 bases. The CDR3 has 14 amino acids. In nucleotides, the CDR3 is TGTGCCAGCAGGAGGGGCACGGGGTACAATGAGCAGTTCTTC. This encodes CASRRGTGYNEQFF.

This clonotype has just a few counts. The V and J genes are TRBV10-3 and TRBJ1-1; D might be TRBD1 (5 bases). Germline V gene lookup returns CDR1 ENHRY and CDR2 SYGVKD. Trimming pared 11 bases from V and 0 bases from J, leaving 13 bases between. The CDR3 consists of 13 residues. CDR3 protein: CAGGTDLNTEAFF. CDR3 nucleotide sequence: TGTGCCGGGGGAACAGATTTGAACACTGAAGCTTTCTTT.